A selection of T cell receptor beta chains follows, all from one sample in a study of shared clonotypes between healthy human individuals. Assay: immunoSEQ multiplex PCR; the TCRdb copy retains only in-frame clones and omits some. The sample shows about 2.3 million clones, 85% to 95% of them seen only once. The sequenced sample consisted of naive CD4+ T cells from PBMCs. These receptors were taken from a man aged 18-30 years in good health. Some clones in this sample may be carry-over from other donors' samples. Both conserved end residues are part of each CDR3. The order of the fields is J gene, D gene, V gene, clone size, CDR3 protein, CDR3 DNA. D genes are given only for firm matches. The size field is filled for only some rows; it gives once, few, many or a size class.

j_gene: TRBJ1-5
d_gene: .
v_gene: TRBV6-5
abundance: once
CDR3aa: CASSGGTAKNQPQHF
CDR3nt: TGTGCCAGCAGTGGGGGGACGGCTAAGAATCAGCCCCAGCATTTT

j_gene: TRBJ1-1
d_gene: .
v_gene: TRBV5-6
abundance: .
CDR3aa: CASSDQPNTEAFF
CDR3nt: TGTGCCAGCAGCGACCAGCCGAACACTGAAGCTTTCTTT

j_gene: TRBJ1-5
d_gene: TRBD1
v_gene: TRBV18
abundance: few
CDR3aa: CASSPETGSRDQPQHF
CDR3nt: TGTGCCAGCTCACCCGAGACAGGGAGTCGGGATCAGCCCCAGCATTTT

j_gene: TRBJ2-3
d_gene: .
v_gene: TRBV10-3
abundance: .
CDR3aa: CAISEASGASSIGTDTQYF
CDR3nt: TGTGCCATCAGTGAGGCGTCAGGGGCGTCGAGTATCGGCACAGATACGCAGTATTTT

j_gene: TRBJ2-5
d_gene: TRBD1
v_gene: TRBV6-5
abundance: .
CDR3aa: CASRRQGASQETQYF
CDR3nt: TGTGCCAGCAGGAGACAGGGAGCTTCGCAAGAGACCCAGTACTTC

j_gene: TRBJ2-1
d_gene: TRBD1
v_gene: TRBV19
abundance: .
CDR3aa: CASSTTRGHEQFF
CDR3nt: TGTGCCAGTAGTACCACCAGGGGGCATGAGCAGTTCTTC

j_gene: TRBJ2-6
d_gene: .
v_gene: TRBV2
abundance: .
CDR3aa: CASSEDRGANVLTF
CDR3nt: TGTGCCAGCAGTGAAGACCGAGGGGCCAACGTCCTGACTTTC

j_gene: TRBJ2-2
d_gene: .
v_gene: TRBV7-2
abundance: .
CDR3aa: CASSLENTGELFF
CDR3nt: TGTGCCAGCAGCTTAGAAAACACCGGGGAGCTGTTTTTT

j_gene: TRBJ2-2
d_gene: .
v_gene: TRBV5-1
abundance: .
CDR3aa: CASSSPRNTGELFF
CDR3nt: TGCGCCAGCAGCTCCCCACGGAACACCGGGGAGCTGTTTTTT

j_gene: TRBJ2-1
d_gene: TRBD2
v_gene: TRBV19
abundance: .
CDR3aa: CASTRTSGRSYNEQFF
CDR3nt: TGTGCCAGTACCCGGACTAGCGGGAGGTCCTACAATGAGCAGTTCTTC

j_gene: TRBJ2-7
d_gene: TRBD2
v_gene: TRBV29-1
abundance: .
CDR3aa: CSVDGASGNYEQYF
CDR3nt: TGCAGCGTTGATGGGGCTAGCGGGAATTACGAGCAGTACTTC

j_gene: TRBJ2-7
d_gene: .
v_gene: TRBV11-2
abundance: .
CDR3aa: CASSLRAGWANALSYEQYF
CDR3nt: TGTGCCAGCAGCTTGAGGGCAGGGTGGGCTAACGCCCTTTCCTACGAGCAGTACTTC

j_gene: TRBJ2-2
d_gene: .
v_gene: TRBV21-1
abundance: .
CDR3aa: CASSKEFRWRRRTGELFF
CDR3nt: TGTGCCAGCAGCAAAGAATTTCGGTGGCGGCGAAGGACCGGGGAGCTGTTTTTT

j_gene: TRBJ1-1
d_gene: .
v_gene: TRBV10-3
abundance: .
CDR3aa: CAIRVPSANTEAFF
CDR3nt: TGTGCCATCAGGGTGCCATCCGCGAACACTGAAGCTTTCTTT

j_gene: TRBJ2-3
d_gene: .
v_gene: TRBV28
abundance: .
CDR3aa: CASFPSSPSTDTQYF
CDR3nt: TGTGCCAGCTTTCCTAGCTCTCCAAGCACAGATACGCAGTATTTT

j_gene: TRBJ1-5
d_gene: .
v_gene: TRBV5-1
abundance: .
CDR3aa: CASSLGTGGQPQHF
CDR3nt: TGCGCCAGCAGCTTAGGCACAGGCGGTCAGCCCCAGCATTTT

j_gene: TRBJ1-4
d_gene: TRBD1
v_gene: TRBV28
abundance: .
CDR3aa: CASSLGQGFEKLFF
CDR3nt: TGTGCCAGCAGTTTGGGACAGGGATTTGAAAAACTGTTTTTT

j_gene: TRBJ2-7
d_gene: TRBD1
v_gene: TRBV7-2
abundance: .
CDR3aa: CASNAGQGLSYEQYF
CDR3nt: TGTGCCAGCAACGCGGGACAGGGACTATCCTACGAGCAGTACTTC

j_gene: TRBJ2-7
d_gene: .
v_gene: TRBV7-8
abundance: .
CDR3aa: CASSLHRVAANYEQYF
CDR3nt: TGTGCCAGCAGCTTACATAGGGTAGCAGCTAATTACGAGCAGTACTTC

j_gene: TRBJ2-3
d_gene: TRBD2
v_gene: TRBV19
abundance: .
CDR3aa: CASSISGTSGSSTDTQYF
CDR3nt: TGTGCCAGTAGTATATCCGGGACTAGCGGTTCTAGCACAGATACGCAGTATTTT

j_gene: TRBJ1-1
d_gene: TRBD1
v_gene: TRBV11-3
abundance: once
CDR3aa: CASSQQGSSTEAFF
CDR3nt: TGTGCCAGCAGTCAACAGGGGAGTAGCACTGAAGCTTTCTTT

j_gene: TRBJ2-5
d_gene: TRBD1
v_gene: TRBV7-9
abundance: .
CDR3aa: CASSPGQGGETQYF
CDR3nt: TGTGCCAGCAGCCCAGGACAGGGAGGAGAGACCCAGTACTTC

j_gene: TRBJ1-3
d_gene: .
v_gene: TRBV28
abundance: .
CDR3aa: CASRRAGPQPGNTIYF
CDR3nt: TGTGCCAGCAGAAGAGCGGGGCCCCAACCTGGAAACACCATATATTTT

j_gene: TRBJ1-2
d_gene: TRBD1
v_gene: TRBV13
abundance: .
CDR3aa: CASSRGTDNYGYTF
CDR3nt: TGTGCCAGCAGCCGGGGGACAGATAACTATGGCTACACCTTC

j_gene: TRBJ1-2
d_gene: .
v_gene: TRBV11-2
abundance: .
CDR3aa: CASSHTGNYYGYTF
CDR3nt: TGTGCCAGCAGCCACACAGGGAACTACTATGGCTACACCTTC

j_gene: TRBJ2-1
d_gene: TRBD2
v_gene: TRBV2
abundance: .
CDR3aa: CASRKREAPSSYNEQFF
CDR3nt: TGTGCCAGCAGAAAGCGGGAGGCCCCCTCCTCCTACAATGAGCAGTTCTTC

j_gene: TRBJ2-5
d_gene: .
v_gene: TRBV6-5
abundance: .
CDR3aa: CASSYSGQRQETQYF
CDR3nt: TGTGCCAGCAGTTACAGTGGTCAGCGTCAAGAGACCCAGTACTTC

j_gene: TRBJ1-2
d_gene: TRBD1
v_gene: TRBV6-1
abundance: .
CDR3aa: CASTANRGQSGYTF
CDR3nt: TGTGCCAGCACTGCCAACAGGGGCCAGAGCGGCTACACCTTC

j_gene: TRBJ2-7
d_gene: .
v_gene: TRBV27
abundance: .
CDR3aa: CASSLTSRVWGYEQYF
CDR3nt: TGTGCCAGCAGTTTAACCTCCCGGGTATGGGGCTACGAGCAGTACTTC

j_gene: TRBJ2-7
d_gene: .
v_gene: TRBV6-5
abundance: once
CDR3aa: CASRAGTPTSGQYF
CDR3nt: TGTGCCAGCAGGGCCGGGACGCCGACTAGTGGGCAGTACTTC

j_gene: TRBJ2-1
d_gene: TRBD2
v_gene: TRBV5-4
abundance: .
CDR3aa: CASSSTSGLYNEQFF
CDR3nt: TGTGCCAGCAGCTCCACTAGCGGGCTCTACAATGAGCAGTTCTTC

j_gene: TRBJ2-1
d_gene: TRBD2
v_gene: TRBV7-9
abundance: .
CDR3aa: CASSLSGLGPGQFF
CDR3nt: TGTGCCAGCAGCTTGTCGGGACTAGGCCCAGGGCAGTTCTTC

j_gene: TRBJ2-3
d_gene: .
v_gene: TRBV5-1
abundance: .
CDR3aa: CASSTGTDTQYF
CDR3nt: TGCGCCAGCAGCACTGGCACAGATACGCAGTATTTT

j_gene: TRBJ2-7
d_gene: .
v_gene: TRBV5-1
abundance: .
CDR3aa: CASSSQGGASAYEQYF
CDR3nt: TGCGCCAGCAGCTCGCAGGGGGGGGCCTCCGCCTACGAGCAGTACTTC

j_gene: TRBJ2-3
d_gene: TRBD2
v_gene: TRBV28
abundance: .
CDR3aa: CASSLLAGGPDTQYF
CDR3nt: TGTGCCAGCAGTTTATTAGCGGGAGGGCCGGATACGCAGTATTTT

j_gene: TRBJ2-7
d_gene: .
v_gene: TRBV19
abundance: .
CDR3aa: CASRRQSQGKSYEQYF
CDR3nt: TGTGCCAGTAGACGTCAATCCCAGGGGAAATCCTACGAGCAGTACTTC

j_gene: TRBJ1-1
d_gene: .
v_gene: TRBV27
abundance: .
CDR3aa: CASSLRENTEAFF
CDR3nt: TGTGCCAGCAGTTTACGGGAGAACACTGAAGCTTTCTTT

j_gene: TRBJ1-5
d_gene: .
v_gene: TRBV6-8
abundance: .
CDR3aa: CASRPGTDSNQPQHF
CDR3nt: TGTGCCAGCAGACCCGGGACGGATAGCAATCAGCCCCAGCATTTT

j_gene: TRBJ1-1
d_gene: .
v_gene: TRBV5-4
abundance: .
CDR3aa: CASSRVGGGKNTEAFF
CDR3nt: TGTGCCAGCAGCAGAGTCGGGGGAGGAAAGAACACTGAAGCTTTCTTT

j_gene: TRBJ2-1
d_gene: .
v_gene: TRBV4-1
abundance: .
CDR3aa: CASSGGQGKDEQFF
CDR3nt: TGCGCCAGCAGCGGGGGTCAGGGTAAGGACGAGCAGTTCTTC

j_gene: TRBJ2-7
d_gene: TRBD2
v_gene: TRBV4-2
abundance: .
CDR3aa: CASSPNGRGGGVSEQYF
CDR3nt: TGTGCCAGCAGCCCTAACGGGAGGGGGGGTGGAGTAAGCGAGCAGTACTTC

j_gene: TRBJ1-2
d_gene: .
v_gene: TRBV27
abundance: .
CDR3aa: CASSLPGGYGYTF
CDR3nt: TGTGCCAGCAGCCTGCCAGGCGGCTATGGCTACACCTTC

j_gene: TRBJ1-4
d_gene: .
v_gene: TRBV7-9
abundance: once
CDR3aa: CASSLTGVPTNEKLFF
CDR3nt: TGTGCCAGCAGCTTAACTGGGGTACCAACTAATGAAAAACTGTTTTTT